One and the same sample provided the 16 T cell receptor beta chains below, sequenced in a study of radiotherapy plus CTLA-4 blockade in lung cancer. TCRdb's table, derived via immunoSEQ multiplex PCR, lists solely in-frame clones and lacks some. The sample lists around 31,000 clones; around four fifths were seen once. This material consisted of peripheral blood, taken from a patient treated with radiotherapy plus ipilimumab. Receptors originate from a human donor with non-small cell lung cancer who had stable disease on radiotherapy plus ipilimumab.

This chain connects TRBV2 to TRBJ1-1, with 8 bases lining up with TRBD1. CDR1 is SNHLY, CDR2 FYNNEI, per germline. The trim removed 8 bases at V and 5 bases at J, leaving 4 bases unmatched. The CDR3 spans 12 residues. Written as DNA, the CDR3 is TGTGCCAGCCGACAGGGGAGGACTGAAGCTTTCTTT. Translating it yields CASRQGRTEAFF. Full variable domain (outside the CDR3, taken from reference TRBV2 and TRBJ1-1): EPEVTQTPSHQVTQMGQEVILRCVPISNHLYFYWYRQILGQKVEFLVSFYNNEISEKSEIFDDQFSVERPDGSNFTLKIRSTKLEDSAMYFCASRQGRTEAFFGQGTRLTVV.

CDR3 loop: CASSIRGGPALSGANVLTF. CDR3 bases: TGTGCCAGTAGTATCCGTGGGGGCCCAGCCCTCTCTGGGGCCAACGTCCTGACTTTC. The genes are TRBV19 and TRBJ2-6; possible D gene TRBD1, 6 bases. V lost 3 bases, J lost 0 bases, and 18 bases lay in between. This CDR3 comprises 19 residues. Germline assignment: CDR1 LNHDA and CDR2 SQIVND (reference sequence).

This clone has a single count. The V and J genes are TRBV18 and TRBJ2-4, with D possibly TRBD1 on 6 matching bases. The V end lost 2 bases, the J end lost 8 bases, and 10 bases lay between the germline ends. This CDR3 is 13 amino acids long. From germline, CDR1 is KGHSH and CDR2 LQKENI. The CDR3, as DNA: TGTGCCAGCTCACCAACAGGGATAGACATTCAGTACTTC. As protein: CASSPTGIDIQYF.

The chain employs TRBV6-6 and TRBJ1-1, with D perhaps TRBD1 (5 bases). Germline loops: CDR1 MNHNY, CDR2 SVGAGI (reference sequence). V shed 5 bases and J shed 7 bases, with 17 bases lying between them. CDR3 size: 14 residues. Written as DNA, the CDR3 is TGTGCCAGCAGTCAGGGACGGCCGGCGCGTGAAGCTTTCTTT. It codes for CASSQGRPAREAFF.

The chain employs TRBV10-3 and TRBJ1-2; 10 nucleotides match TRBD1. In germline, CDR1 is ENHRY, CDR2 SYGVKD. This CDR3 has 15 residues. After removal of 8 bases from V and 2 bases from J, the junction contained 8 bases not matched to a gene. In nucleotides, the CDR3 is TGTGCCATCCAGCCCCGGGACAGGGGCAACTATGGCTACACCTTC. Translating it yields CAIQPRDRGNYGYTF.

This clone was seen more than once but under ten times. The chain employs TRBV7-6 and TRBJ1-3; no definite D call. V was cut by 10 bases and J by 2 bases, with 21 bases left in between. The CDR3 sequence is 16 residues long. Germline CDR1 reads SGHVS; CDR2 reads FNYEAQ. CDR3 loop: CATSLAGRMAGNTIYF. DNA of the CDR3: TGTGCCACCTCTCTGGCGGGAAGGATGGCTGGAAACACCATATATTTT.

The chain has TRBV5-1 and TRBJ1-2; D uncertain. V lost 0 bases, J lost 2 bases, and 11 bases lay in between. Per germline, CDR1 SGHRS and CDR2 YFSETQ. The CDR3 contains 15 residues. CDR3 coding DNA: TGCGCCAGCAGCTTGGAGGCAGGAGTGAACTATGGCTACACCTTC. Protein: CASSLEAGVNYGYTF.

This clone appeared a single time. This chain links TRBV18 with TRBJ1-1, with D unresolved. CDR1 is KGHSH and CDR2 is LQKENI in the germline V gene. CDR3 length: 17 amino acids. Trimming took 4 bases from V and 2 from J, leaving 20 bases between them. The CDR3 DNA sequence: TGTGCCAGCTCACTACACCCCCTAGGGCTCTTAAACACTGAAGCTTTCTTT. Its protein is CASSLHPLGLLNTEAFF. Complete variable domain (other parts from reference TRBV18 and TRBJ1-1): NAGVMQNPRHLVRRRGQEARLRCSPMKGHSHVYWYRQLPEEGLKFMVYLQKENIIDESGMPKERFSAEFPKEGPSILRIQQVVRGDSAAYFCASSLHPLGLLNTEAFFGQGTRLTVV.

This clone came up once. The chain uses TRBV6-1 and TRBJ1-5; D might be TRBD1 (6 bases). Trimming removed 0 bases at V and 4 bases at J, with 10 bases between. Per the germline V gene, CDR1 is MNHNS and CDR2 is SASEGT. CDR3 length equals 15 residues. CDR3 sequence: CASSEADRSNQPQHF. Written as DNA, the CDR3 is TGTGCCAGCAGTGAAGCCGACAGGTCAAATCAGCCCCAGCATTTT.

Within the sample, this clone is medium-sized (0.01 to 0.1%). The chain recombines TRBV5-1 with TRBJ2-7, with TRBD1 matching over 7 bases. The CDR3 runs 14 residues. Trimming took 3 bases from V and 2 from J; bases not matched to a gene: 5. CDR1 and CDR2 from the germline V gene are SGHRS and YFSETQ. The CDR3 is CASSSGTAPYEQYF. In DNA form, the CDR3 reads TGCGCCAGCAGCTCCGGGACAGCACCCTACGAGCAGTACTTC.

This clone was seen only once. The J gene is TRBJ1-1, the V gene TRBV9, with D possibly being TRBD1 (6 bases). The germline CDR1 and CDR2 sequences are SGDLS and YYNGEE. This CDR3 region has 15 residues. The ends were cut back, 6 bases at V and 7 bases at J, with 22 bases in the middle. The CDR3 DNA sequence: TGTGCCAGCACCCCCAGGCGCGGGGGCAATATTGAAGCTTTCTTT. Its protein product is CASTPRRGGNIEAFF.

V gene TRBV29-1 combines with J gene TRBJ1-5; tentative D call: TRBD1 (5 bases). V lost 4 bases, J lost 4 bases, and 11 bases lay in between. The CDR3 consists of 13 residues. Germline CDR1 SQVTM, CDR2 ANQGSEA. The CDR3 reads CSVGTGGNQPQHF. CDR3 sequence (DNA): TGCAGCGTTGGTACCGGGGGAAATCAGCCCCAGCATTTT. Full variable domain (missing parts from reference TRBV29-1 and TRBJ1-5): SAVISQKPSRDICQRGTSLTIQCQVDSQVTMMFWYRQQPGQSLTLIATANQGSEATYESGFVIDKFPISRPNLTFSTLTVSNMSPEDSSIYLCSVGTGGNQPQHFGDGTRLSIL.

V is TRBV7-3 and J is TRBJ2-1; TRBD2 matches 9 bases. The V gene's germline CDR1 is SGHTA and CDR2 FQGTGA. The CDR3 spans 17 residues. Trimming removed 5 bases from V and 1 base from J; junction bases left unmatched: 9. The CDR3: CASSPLPAGGSYNEQFF. CDR3 nucleotides: TGTGCCAGCAGCCCCCTCCCGGCGGGGGGGTCCTACAATGAGCAGTTCTTC.

The V gene is TRBV28, the J gene TRBJ1-1; possible D gene TRBD1, 5 bases. This CDR3 spans 18 amino acids. CDR1 is MDHEN and CDR2 is SYDVKM in the germline V gene. The V end was cut by 6 bases, the J end by 0 bases, with 23 bases between. The CDR3 DNA follows: TGTGCCAGCAGAGCCCGGTGGTCTAGGGGCGGGGTGAACACTGAAGCTTTCTTT. Protein: CASRARWSRGGVNTEAFF.

This rearrangement joins TRBV28 to TRBJ2-7; D is tentatively TRBD1 or TRBD2 (5 bases each). Deletions cut 5 bases from V and 2 bases from J, with 13 bases between. From germline, CDR1 is MDHEN and CDR2 SYDVKM. The CDR3 has 14 amino acids. The CDR3 DNA reads TGTGCCAGCAGTCCATCAGGGACCCCCTACGAGCAGTACGTC. It codes for CASSPSGTPYEQYV.

The V and J genes are TRBV5-1 and TRBJ1-6, with a possible D match to TRBD1 (5 bases). V dropped 0 bases and J dropped 0 bases, with 16 bases sitting between them. This CDR3 spans 19 amino acids. Germline V gene sequence: CDR1 SGHRS, CDR2 YFSETQ. This chain's CDR3 is CASSLGAEEGSSYNSPLHF. The CDR3, as DNA: TGCGCCAGCAGCTTGGGGGCGGAGGAGGGGAGCTCCTATAATTCACCCCTCCACTTT. The variable domain in full, with the rest retrieved from reference TRBV5-1 and TRBJ1-6, is KAGVTQTPRYLIKTRGQQVTLSCSPISGHRSVSWYQQTPGQGLQFLFEYFSETQRNKGNFPGRFSGRQFSNSRSEMNVSTLELGDSALYLCASSLGAEEGSSYNSPLHFGNGTRLTVT.